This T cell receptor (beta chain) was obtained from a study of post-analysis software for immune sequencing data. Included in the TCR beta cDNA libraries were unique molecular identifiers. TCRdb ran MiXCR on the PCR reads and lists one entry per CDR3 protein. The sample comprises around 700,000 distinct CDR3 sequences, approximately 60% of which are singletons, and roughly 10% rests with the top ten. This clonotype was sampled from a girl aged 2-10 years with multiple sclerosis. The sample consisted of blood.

The CDR3 here is CSVDTGILPYEQYF. CDR3 coding DNA: TGCAGCGTTGATACAGGGATCCTCCCCTACGAGCAGTACTTC. This chain uses TRBV29-1 with TRBJ2-7, with D possibly matching TRBD1 (6 bases). Germline lookup yields CDR1 SQVTM and CDR2 ANQGSEA. The CDR3 is 14 amino acids. V was shortened by 3 bases and J by 2 bases, with 14 bases between the two germline ends.